The 12 T cell receptor beta chains below come from one sample, sequenced in a study of blood T cell repertoires in COVID-19. This table comes from immunoSEQ multiplex PCR, and its TCRdb copy is limited to in-frame clones, with some not included. The sample lists about 62,000 clones, 86% occurring once. Sequencing was done on a sample of peripheral blood. Source of these receptors: a woman aged 80 or over with acute or convalescent COVID-19.

Written as DNA, the CDR3 is TGTGCCAGCAGCTACTACGGAGAGATGTACGAGCAGTACTTC. Residues: CASSYYGEMYEQYF. J is TRBJ2-7 and V is TRBV7-9; D gene uncertain. The V and J ends lost 4 bases and 4 bases respectively, with 14 bases between them. The CDR3 spans 14 residues. Germline V CDR1 and CDR2: SEHNR, FQNEAQ (reference sequence). Drawing the rest from reference TRBV7-9 and TRBJ2-7, the complete variable domain is DTGVSQNPRHKITKRGQNVTFRCDPISEHNRLYWYRQTLGQGPEFLTYFQNEAQLEKSRLLSDRFSAERPKGSFSTLEIQRTEQGDSAMYLCASSYYGEMYEQYFGPGTRLTVT.

CDR3 in amino acids: CASSGSSGVYNEQFF. Here the CDR3 DNA reads TGTGCCAGCAGTGGCAGTAGCGGAGTCTACAATGAGCAGTTCTTC. The chain couples TRBV25-1 to TRBJ2-1; maybe TRBD2 (6 bases). The germline V gene encodes CDR1 MGHDK and CDR2 SYGVNS. V lost 4 bases, J lost 3 bases, and 13 bases lay in between. There are 15 residues in the CDR3. Using reference TRBV25-1 and TRBJ2-1 for the parts outside the CDR3, the full variable domain is EADIYQTPRYLVIGTGKKITLECSQTMGHDKMYWYQQDPGMELHLIHYSYGVNSTEKGDLSSESTVSRIRTEHFPLTLESARPSHTSQYLCASSGSSGVYNEQFFGPGTRLTVL.

The chain combines TRBV5-4 with TRBJ2-1; 15 nucleotides align to TRBD2. Germline V CDR1 and CDR2: SGHNT, YYREEE (reference sequence). The CDR3 loop spans 19 amino acids. With V trimmed by 0 bases and J by 7 bases, 11 bases remained unmatched. Here the CDR3 reads CASSLGGTSGGSVGNEQFF. The CDR3 DNA is TGTGCCAGCAGCTTGGGTGGGACTAGCGGGGGGAGCGTAGGGAATGAGCAGTTCTTC.

The DNA for the CDR3 is TGTGCCAGTAGTCTAGGCGCAGATACGCAGTATTTT. Translation gives CASSLGADTQYF. This chain connects TRBV19 to TRBJ2-3; D remains unclear. The germline V gene has CDR1 LNHDA and CDR2 SQIVND (reference sequence). Trimming removed 5 bases at V and 4 bases at J, with 7 bases between. There are 12 residues in the CDR3.

The chain uses TRBV6-5 and TRBJ1-1; the D gene is possibly TRBD1 (6 bases). V gave up 5 bases and J gave up 7 bases, with 17 bases separating them. Looked up from germline, CDR1 is MNHEY and CDR2 is SVGAGI. The CDR3 runs to 14 residues. Here the CDR3 DNA reads TGTGCCAGCAGTCGGACAGAGGGTCTATTTGAAGCTTTCTTT. It is translated as CASSRTEGLFEAFF.

The V gene is TRBV4-1, the J gene TRBJ2-2, with 12 positions matching TRBD2. This CDR3 contains 18 residues. V was clipped by 4 bases and J by 4 bases; unmatched bases: 10. Looked up from germline, CDR1 is MGHRA and CDR2 is YSYEKL. The CDR3: CASSLARLAGGGTGELFF. Written as DNA, the CDR3 is TGCGCCAGCAGCCTCGCCCGGCTAGCGGGAGGGGGCACCGGGGAGCTGTTTTTT.

The genes are TRBV11-2 and TRBJ2-3; D is possibly TRBD1 (6 bases). Germline V gives CDR1 SGHAT, CDR2 FQNNGV. The V and J ends lost 3 bases and 2 bases respectively, with 12 bases between them. This CDR3 contains 15 residues. The CDR3 spells CASSLGGGLTDTQYF. Here the CDR3 DNA reads TGTGCCAGCAGCTTGGGTGGGGGCCTCACAGATACGCAGTATTTT. The variable domain in full, completed from reference TRBV11-2 and TRBJ2-3, reads EAGVAQSPRYKIIEKRQSVAFWCNPISGHATLYWYQQILGQGPKLLIQFQNNGVVDDSQLPKDRFSAERLKGVDSTLKIQPAKLEDSAVYLCASSLGGGLTDTQYFGPGTRLTVL.

The genes are TRBV29-1 and TRBJ1-2; a weak D match, TRBD1 (6 bases). The V end lost 7 bases, the J end lost 3 bases, and 18 bases lay between the germline ends. The germline gives CDR1 SQVTM, CDR2 ANQGSEA. This CDR3 is built from 14 residues. In DNA, the CDR3 is TGCAGCGGTGGTACGGGCAGGGGAGACTATGGCTACACCTTC. Encoded protein: CSGGTGRGDYGYTF.

V is TRBV2 and J is TRBJ1-1; TRBD1 agrees at 7 bases. The CDR3 is made up of 13 amino acids. After removal of 7 bases from V and 2 bases from J, the junction contained 4 bases not matched to a gene. CDR1 and CDR2 from the germline V gene are SNHLY and FYNNEI. CDR3 protein: CASTRDSNTEAFF. The CDR3 nucleotides read TGTGCCAGCACCCGGGACAGCAACACTGAAGCTTTCTTT.

This clone has a single count. The V and J genes are TRBV6-2 or TRBV6-3 and TRBJ2-7; D call uncertain. Deletions cut 2 bases from V and 6 bases from J, with 17 bases between. The CDR3 contains 15 residues. From germline, CDR1 is MNHEY and CDR2 SVGEGT. The CDR3 loop reads CASSYRNGFRPEQYF. The CDR3 DNA reads TGTGCCAGCAGTTACCGAAATGGCTTCCGCCCCGAGCAGTACTTC.

The CDR3, as DNA: TGTGCCAGCAGCTCCTCTAGCGCTCTCGGTGTCAATGAGCAGTTCTTC. Protein: CASSSSSALGVNEQFF. The chain couples TRBV11-3 to TRBJ2-1; weak D call: TRBD2 (6 bases). The length of the CDR3 is 16 residues. Per germline, CDR1 SGHNT and CDR2 YENEEA. V was cut by 4 bases and J by 6 bases, with 19 bases left in between.

This chain joins TRBV6-6 and TRBJ1-1; D gene unclear. Per the germline V gene, CDR1 is MNHNY and CDR2 is SVGAGI (reference sequence). V lost 6 bases, J lost 6 bases, and 14 bases lay in between. The CDR3 runs 13 residues. CDR3: CASSSARSAEAFF. For the CDR3, the DNA is TGTGCCAGCAGCTCCGCCCGCTCGGCTGAAGCTTTCTTT.